Here is one T cell receptor (beta chain) with its context. The CDR3 consists of 13 residues. V was pared by 8 bases and J by 12 bases, with 20 bases between. The germline V gene has CDR1 SGHAT and CDR2 FQNNGV. The sample originates from a study of CD4 and CD8 cells across lung adenocarcinoma regions. Localized lung adenocarcinoma, a non-small cell lung cancer, affected the donors. TCRdb itself ran the PCR reads through MiXCR, one entry per CDR3 protein. The sample holds 12,000 or so distinct CDR3 sequences, over 45% seen once. This chain links TRBV11-2 with TRBJ2-1; tentative D call: TRBD2 (6 bases). The sequenced sample consisted of CD8+ T cells from the margin of a lung tumor. The receptor was isolated from a male donor with lung adenocarcinoma. The CD4 and CD8 labels of this study may be unreliable. Here the CDR3 reads CASWLSGTSRQFF. CDR3 sequence (DNA): TGTGCCAGCTGGCTATCCGGGACTTCAAGGCAGTTCTTC.